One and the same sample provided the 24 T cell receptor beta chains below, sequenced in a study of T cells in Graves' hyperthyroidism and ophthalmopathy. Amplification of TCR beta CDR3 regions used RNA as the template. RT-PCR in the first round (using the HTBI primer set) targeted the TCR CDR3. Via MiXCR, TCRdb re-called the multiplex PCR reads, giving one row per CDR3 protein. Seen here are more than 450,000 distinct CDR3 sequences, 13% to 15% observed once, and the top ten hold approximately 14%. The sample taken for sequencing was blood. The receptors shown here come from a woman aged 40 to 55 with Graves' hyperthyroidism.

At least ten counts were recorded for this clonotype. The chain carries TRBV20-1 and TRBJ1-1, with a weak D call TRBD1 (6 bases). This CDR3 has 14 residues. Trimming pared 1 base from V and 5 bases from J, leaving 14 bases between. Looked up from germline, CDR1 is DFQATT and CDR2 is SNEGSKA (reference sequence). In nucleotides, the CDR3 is TGCAGTGCTAGAGCCCTAGGACAGCAGACTGAAGCTTTCTTT. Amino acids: CSARALGQQTEAFF.

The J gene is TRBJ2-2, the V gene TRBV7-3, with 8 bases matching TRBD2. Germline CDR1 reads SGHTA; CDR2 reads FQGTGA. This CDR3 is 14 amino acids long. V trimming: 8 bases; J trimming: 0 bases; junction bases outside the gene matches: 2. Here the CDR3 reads CASRGGTNTGELFF. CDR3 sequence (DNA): TGTGCCAGCCGGGGGGGAACGAACACCGGGGAGCTGTTTTTT.

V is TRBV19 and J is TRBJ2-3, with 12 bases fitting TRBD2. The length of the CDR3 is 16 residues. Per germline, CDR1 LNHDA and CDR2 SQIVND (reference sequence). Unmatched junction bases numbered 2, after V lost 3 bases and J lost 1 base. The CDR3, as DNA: TGTGCCAGTAGTATGACTAGCGGGAGAGGCACAGATACGCAGTATTTT. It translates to CASSMTSGRGTDTQYF.

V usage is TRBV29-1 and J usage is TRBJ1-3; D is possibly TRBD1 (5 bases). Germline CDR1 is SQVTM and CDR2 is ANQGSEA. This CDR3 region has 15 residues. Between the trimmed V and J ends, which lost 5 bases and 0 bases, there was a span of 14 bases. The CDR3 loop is CSVSTQDSSGNTIYF. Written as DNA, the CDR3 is TGCAGCGTTTCCACCCAAGACAGCTCTGGAAACACCATATATTTT.

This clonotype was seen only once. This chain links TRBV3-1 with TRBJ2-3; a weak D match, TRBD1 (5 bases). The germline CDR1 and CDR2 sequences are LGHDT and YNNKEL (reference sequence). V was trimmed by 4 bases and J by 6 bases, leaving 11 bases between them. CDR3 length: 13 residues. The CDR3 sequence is CASSPSSGDTQYF. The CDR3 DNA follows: TGTGCCAGCAGCCCCTCTTCAGGGGATACGCAGTATTTT.

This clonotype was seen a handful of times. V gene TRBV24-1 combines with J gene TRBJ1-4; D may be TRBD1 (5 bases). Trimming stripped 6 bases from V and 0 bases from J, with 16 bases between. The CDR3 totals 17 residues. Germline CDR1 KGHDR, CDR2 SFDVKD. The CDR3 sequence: CATSQGTAVATNEKLFF. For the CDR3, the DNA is TGTGCCACCAGTCAAGGGACGGCCGTTGCAACTAATGAAAAACTGTTTTTT.

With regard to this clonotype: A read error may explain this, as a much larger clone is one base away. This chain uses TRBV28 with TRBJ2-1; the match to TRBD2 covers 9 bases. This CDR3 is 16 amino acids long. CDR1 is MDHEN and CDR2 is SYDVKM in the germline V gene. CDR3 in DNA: TGTGCCGGCAGTTTGCGGGGGGGGCGCTTCTACAATGAGCAGTTCTTC. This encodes CAGSLRGGRFYNEQFF. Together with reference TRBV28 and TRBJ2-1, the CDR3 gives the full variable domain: DVKVTQSSRYLVKRTGEKVFLECVQDMDHENMFWYRQDPGLGLRLIYFSYDVKMKEKGDIPEGYSVSREKKERFSLILESASTNQTSMYLCAGSLRGGRFYNEQFFGPGTRLTVL.

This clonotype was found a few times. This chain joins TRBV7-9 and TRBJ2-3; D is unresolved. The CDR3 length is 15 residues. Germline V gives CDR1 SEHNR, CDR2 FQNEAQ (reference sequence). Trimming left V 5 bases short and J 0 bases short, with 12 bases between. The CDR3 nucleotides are TGTGCCAGCAGCCCCCGGCTAGAAAGCACAGATACGCAGTATTTT. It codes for CASSPRLESTDTQYF.

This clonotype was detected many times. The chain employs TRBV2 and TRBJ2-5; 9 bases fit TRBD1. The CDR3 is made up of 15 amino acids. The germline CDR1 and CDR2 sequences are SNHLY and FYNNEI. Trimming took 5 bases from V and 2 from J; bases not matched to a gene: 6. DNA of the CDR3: TGTGCCAGCAGTCTCGGGACAGGGTCACAAGAGACCCAGTACTTC. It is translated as CASSLGTGSQETQYF.

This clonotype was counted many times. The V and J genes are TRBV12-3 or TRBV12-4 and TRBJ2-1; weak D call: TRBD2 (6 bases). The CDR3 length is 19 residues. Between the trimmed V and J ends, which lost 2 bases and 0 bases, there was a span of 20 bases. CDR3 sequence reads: CASSLSSGGTASSYNEQFF. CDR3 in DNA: TGTGCCAGCAGTTTATCCTCCGGGGGTACAGCGAGCTCCTACAATGAGCAGTTCTTC.

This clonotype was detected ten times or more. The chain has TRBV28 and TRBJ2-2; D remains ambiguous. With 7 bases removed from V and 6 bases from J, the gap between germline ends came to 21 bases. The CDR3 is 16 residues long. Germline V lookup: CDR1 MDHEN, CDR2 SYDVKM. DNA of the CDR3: TGTGCCAGCACCTCGGGCAGCGAGGCGAGGTCCGGGGAGCTGTTTTTT. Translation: CASTSGSEARSGELFF.

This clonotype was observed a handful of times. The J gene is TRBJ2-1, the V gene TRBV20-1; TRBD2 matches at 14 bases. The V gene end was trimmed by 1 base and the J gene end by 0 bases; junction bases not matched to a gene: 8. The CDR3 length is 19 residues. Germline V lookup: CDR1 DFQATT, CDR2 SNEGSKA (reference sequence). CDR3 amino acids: CSARVRTSGRTSSYNEQFF. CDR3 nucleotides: TGCAGTGCTAGAGTGAGGACTAGCGGGAGGACTAGCTCCTACAATGAGCAGTTCTTC.

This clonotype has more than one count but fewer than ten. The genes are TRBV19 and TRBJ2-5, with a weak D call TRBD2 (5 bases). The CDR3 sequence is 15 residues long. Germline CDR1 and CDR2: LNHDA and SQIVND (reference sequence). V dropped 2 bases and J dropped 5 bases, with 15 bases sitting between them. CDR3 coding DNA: TGTGCCAGTAGTATATTTCCTACAAGAGGGGAGACCCAGTACTTC. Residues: CASSIFPTRGETQYF.

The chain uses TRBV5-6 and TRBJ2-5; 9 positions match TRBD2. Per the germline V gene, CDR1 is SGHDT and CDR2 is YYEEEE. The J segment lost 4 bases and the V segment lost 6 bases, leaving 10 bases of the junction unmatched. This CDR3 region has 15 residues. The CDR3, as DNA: TGTGCCAGCACGGAGACTAGCGGTCGGGGAGAGACCCAGTACTTC. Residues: CASTETSGRGETQYF.

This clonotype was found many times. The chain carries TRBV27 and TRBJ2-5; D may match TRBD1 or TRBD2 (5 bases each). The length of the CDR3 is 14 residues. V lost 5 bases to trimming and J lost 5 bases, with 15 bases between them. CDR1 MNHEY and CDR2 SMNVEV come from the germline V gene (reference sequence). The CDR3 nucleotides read TGTGCCAGCAGTCCCGGGACCAGCAGGGAGACCCAGTACTTC. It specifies CASSPGTSRETQYF.

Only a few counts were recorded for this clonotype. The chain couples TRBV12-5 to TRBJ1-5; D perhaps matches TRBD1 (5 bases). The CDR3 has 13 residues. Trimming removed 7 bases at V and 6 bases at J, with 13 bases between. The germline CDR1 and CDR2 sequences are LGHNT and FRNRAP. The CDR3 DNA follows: TGTGCTAGTGTTCGGACGGGGGGTCAGCCCCAGCATTTT. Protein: CASVRTGGQPQHF.

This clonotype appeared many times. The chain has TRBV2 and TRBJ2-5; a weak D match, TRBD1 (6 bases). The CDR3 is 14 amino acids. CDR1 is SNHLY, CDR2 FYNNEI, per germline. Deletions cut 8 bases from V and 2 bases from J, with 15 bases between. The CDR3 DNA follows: TGTGCCAGCGAGACGATAGGACAGCAAGAGACCCAGTACTTC. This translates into CASETIGQQETQYF.

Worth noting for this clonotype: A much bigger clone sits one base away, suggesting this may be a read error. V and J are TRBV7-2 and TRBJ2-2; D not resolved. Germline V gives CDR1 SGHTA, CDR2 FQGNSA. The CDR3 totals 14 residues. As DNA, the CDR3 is TGTGTCAGCAGCCAGACTCCTAGCACCGGGGAGCTGTTTTTT. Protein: CVSSQTPSTGELFF.

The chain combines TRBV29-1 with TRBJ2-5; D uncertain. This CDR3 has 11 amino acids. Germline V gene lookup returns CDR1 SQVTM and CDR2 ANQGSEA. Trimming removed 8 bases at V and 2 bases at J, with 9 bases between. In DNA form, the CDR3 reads TGCAGCCCATATATTCAAGAGACCCAGTACTTC. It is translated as CSPYIQETQYF.

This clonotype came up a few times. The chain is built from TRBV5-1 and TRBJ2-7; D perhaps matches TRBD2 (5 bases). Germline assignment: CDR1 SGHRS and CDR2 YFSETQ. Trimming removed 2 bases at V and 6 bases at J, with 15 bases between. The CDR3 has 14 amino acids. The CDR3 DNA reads TGCGCCAGCAGCTTTGGCCAGGACGCGGGCGAGCAGTACTTC. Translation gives CASSFGQDAGEQYF.

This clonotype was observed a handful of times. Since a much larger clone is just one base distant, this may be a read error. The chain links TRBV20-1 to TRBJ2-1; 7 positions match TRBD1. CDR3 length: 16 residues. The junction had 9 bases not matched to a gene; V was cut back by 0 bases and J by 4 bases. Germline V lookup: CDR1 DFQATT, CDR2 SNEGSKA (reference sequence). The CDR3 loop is CSARELTGVGYNEQFF. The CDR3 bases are TGCAGTGCTAGAGAGCTTACAGGGGTGGGTTACAATGAGCAGTTCTTC.

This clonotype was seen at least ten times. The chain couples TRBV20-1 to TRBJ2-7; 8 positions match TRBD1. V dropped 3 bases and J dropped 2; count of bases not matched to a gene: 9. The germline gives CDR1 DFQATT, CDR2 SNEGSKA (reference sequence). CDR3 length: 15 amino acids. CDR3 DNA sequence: TGCAGTGCTAGGAGGCAACAGGGGGAAACCTACGAGCAGTACTTC. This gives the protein CSARRQQGETYEQYF.

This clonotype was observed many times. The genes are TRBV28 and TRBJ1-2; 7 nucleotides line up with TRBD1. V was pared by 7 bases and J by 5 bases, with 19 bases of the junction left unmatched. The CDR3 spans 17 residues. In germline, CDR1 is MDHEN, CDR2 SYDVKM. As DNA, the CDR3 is TGTGCCAGCATCAAGGGGGCAGGGGGTTTAGGGTTTTATGGCTACACCTTC. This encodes CASIKGAGGLGFYGYTF.

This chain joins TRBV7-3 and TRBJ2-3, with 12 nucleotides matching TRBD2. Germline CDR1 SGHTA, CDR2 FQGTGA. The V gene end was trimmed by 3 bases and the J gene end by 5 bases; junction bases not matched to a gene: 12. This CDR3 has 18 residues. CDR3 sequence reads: CASSFTITSGRCGDTQYF. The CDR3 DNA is TGTGCCAGCAGCTTCACGATAACTAGCGGGAGGTGCGGAGATACGCAGTATTTT.